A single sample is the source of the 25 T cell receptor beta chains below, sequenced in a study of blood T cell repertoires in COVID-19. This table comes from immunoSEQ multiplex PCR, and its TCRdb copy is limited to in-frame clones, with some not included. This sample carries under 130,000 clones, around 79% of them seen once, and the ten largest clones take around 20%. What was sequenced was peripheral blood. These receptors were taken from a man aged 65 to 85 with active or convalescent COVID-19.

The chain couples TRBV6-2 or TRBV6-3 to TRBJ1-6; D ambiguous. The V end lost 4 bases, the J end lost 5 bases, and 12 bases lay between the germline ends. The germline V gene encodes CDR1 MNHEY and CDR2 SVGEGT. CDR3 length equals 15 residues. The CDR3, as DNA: TGTGCCAGCAGTTCCCTATGGGAGGATAATTCACCCCTCCACTTT. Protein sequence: CASSSLWEDNSPLHF.

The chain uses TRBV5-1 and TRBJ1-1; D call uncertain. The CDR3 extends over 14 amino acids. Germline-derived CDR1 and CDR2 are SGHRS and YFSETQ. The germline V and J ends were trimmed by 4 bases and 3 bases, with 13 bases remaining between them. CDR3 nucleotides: TGCGCCAGCAGCCGGAGTGCGGCGGACACTGAAGCTTTCTTT. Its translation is CASSRSAADTEAFF.

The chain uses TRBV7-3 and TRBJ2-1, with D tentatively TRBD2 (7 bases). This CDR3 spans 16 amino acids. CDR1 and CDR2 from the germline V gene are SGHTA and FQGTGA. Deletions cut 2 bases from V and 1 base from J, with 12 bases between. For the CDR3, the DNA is TGTGCCAGCAGCTTACGAAAGGGGGGGTCCTACAATGAGCAGTTCTTC. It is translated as CASSLRKGGSYNEQFF.

CDR3 sequence (DNA): TGCAGCGTTGACCCCGGGTTGCAGGGAGATACGCAGTATTTT. This codes for CSVDPGLQGDTQYF. This rearrangement joins TRBV29-1 to TRBJ2-3; TRBD1 is a possible D gene (5 bases). V lost 3 bases to trimming and J lost 5 bases, with 15 bases between them. The CDR3 contains 14 residues. Looked up from germline, CDR1 is SQVTM and CDR2 is ANQGSEA.

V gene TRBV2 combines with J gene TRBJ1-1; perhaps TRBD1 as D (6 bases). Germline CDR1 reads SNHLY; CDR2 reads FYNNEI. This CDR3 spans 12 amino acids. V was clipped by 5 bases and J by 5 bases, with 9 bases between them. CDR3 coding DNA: TGTGCCAGCAGTAGTACAGGGACTGAAGCTTTCTTT. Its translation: CASSSTGTEAFF. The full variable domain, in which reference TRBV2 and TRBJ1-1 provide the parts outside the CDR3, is EPEVTQTPSHQVTQMGQEVILRCVPISNHLYFYWYRQILGQKVEFLVSFYNNEISEKSEIFDDQFSVERPDGSNFTLKIRSTKLEDSAMYFCASSSTGTEAFFGQGTRLTVV.

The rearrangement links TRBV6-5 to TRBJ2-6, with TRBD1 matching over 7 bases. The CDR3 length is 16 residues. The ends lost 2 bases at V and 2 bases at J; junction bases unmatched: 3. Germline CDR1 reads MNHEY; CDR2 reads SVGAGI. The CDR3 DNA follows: TGTGCCAGCAGTTACGTTACAGGGGCTGGGGCCAACGTCCTGACTTTC. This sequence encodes CASSYVTGAGANVLTF.

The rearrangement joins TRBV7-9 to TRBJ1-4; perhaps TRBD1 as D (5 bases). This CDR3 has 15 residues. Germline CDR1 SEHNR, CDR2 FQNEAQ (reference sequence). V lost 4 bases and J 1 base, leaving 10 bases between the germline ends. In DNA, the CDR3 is TGTGCCAGCAGCTCCAACAGGCGAACTAATGAAAAACTGTTTTTT. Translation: CASSSNRRTNEKLFF.

The CDR3 DNA reads TGTGCCTGGAGTTCCACAGGGCTGGGGGAAAACACCATATATTTT. It translates to CAWSSTGLGENTIYF. V is TRBV30 and J is TRBJ1-3; possible D gene TRBD1, 6 bases. This CDR3 is built from 15 residues. CDR1 is GTSNPN, CDR2 SVGIG, per germline (reference sequence). With 2 bases removed from V and 6 bases from J, the gap between germline ends came to 17 bases.

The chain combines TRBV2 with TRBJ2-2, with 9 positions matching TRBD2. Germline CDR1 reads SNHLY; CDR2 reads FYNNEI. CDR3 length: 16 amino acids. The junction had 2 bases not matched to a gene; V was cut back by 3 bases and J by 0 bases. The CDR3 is CASSDLAGANTGELFF. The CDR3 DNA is TGTGCCAGCAGTGATTTAGCGGGGGCGAACACCGGGGAGCTGTTTTTT.

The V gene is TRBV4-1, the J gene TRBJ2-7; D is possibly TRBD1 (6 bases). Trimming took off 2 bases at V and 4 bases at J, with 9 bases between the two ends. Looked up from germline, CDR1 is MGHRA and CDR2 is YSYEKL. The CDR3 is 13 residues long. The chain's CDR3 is CASSQRQAYEQYF. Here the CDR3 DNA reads TGCGCCAGCAGCCAACGACAGGCATACGAGCAGTACTTC.

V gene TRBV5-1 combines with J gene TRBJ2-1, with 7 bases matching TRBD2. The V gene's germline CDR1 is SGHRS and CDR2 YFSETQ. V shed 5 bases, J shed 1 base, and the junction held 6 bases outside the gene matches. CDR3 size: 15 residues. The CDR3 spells CASSRDYPSYNEQFF. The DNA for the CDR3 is TGCGCCAGCAGTCGGGACTACCCGTCCTACAATGAGCAGTTCTTC.

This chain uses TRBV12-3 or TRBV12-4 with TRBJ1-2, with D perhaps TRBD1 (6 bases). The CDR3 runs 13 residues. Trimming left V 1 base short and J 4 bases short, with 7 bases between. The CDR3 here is CASSLGQVYGYTF. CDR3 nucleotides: TGTGCCAGCAGTTTAGGACAGGTCTATGGCTACACCTTC.

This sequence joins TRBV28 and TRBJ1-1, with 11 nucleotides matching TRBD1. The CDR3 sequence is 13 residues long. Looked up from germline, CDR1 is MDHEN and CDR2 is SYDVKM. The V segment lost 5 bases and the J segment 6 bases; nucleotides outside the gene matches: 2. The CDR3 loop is CASSRDRGAEAFF. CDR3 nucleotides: TGTGCCAGCAGTCGGGACAGGGGGGCTGAAGCTTTCTTT.

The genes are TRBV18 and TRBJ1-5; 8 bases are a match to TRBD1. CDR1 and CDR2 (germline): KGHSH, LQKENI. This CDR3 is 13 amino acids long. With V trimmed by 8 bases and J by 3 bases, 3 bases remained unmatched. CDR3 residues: CASQGQVNQPQHF. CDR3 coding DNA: TGTGCCAGCCAGGGACAGGTCAATCAGCCCCAGCATTTT.

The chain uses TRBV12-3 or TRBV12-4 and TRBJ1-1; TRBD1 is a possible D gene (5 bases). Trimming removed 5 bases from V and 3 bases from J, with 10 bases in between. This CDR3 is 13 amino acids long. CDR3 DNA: TGTGCCAGCAGTAGGGGTGCGGACACTGAAGCTTTCTTT. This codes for CASSRGADTEAFF.

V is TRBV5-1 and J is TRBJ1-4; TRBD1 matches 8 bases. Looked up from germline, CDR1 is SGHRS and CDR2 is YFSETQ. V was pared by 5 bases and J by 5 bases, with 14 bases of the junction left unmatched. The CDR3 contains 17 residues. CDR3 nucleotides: TGCGCCAGCAGTTTGAGCCCTCCGGGACAGGAAAATGAAAAACTGTTTTTT. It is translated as CASSLSPPGQENEKLFF.

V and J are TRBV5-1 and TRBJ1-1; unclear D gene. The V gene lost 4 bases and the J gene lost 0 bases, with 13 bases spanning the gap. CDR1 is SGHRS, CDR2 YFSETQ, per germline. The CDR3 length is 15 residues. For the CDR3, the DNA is TGCGCCAGCAGCCGGATGGTTGACATGAACACTGAAGCTTTCTTT. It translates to CASSRMVDMNTEAFF.

As DNA, the CDR3 is TGTGCCAGCAGTGGACAGGGAGCCGAGCAGTACTTC. This gives the protein CASSGQGAEQYF. V is TRBV2 and J is TRBJ2-7, with 7 bases aligning to TRBD1. V shed 4 bases and J 6 bases; nucleotides not matched to a gene: 3. Germline V gives CDR1 SNHLY, CDR2 FYNNEI. This CDR3 spans 12 amino acids.

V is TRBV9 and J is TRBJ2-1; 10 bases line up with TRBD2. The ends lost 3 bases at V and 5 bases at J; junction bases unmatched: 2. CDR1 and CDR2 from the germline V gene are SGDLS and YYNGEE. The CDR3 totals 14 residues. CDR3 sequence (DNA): TGTGCCAGCAGCGCGGGACTAGCGAACAATGAGCAGTTCTTC. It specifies CASSAGLANNEQFF.

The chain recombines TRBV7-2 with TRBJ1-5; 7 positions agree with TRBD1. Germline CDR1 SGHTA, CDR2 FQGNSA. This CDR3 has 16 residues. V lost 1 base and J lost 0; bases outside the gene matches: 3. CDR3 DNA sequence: TGTGCCAGCAGCTTAGTTGGGACAGTTAGCAATCAGCCCCAGCATTTT. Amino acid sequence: CASSLVGTVSNQPQHF.

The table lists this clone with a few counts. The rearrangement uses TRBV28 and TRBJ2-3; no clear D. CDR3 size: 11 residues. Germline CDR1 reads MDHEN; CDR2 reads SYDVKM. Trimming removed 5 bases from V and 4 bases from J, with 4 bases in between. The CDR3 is CASSISDTQYF. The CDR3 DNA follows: TGTGCCAGCAGTATCTCAGATACGCAGTATTTT.

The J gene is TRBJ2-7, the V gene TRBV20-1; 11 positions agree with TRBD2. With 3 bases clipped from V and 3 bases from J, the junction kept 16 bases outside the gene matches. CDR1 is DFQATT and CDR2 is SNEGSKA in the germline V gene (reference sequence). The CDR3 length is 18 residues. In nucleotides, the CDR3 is TGCAGTGCTAGTCCACCCACTAGCGGGGGCCCGAGGGGCTACGAGCAGTACTTC. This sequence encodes CSASPPTSGGPRGYEQYF.

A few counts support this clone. This chain's CDR3 is CASSLGSTYNSPLHF. CDR3 sequence (DNA): TGTGCCAGCAGCTTAGGGAGCACCTATAATTCACCCCTCCACTTT. V is TRBV11-1 and J is TRBJ1-6; D ambiguous. Germline values: CDR1 SGHAT, CDR2 FQDESV (reference sequence). The V gene lost 1 base and the J gene lost 2 bases, with 6 bases spanning the gap. This CDR3 has 15 residues.

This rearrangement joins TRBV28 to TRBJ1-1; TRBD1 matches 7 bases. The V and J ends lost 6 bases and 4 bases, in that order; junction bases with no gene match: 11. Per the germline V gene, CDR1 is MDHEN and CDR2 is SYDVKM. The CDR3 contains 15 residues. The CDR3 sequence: CASSLPTGLGTEAFF. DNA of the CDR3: TGTGCCAGCAGCCTACCGACAGGGTTGGGCACTGAAGCTTTCTTT.

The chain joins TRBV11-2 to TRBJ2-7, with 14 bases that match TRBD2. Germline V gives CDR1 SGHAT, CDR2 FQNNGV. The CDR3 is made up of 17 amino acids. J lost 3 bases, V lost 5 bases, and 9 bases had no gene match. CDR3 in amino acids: CASSLNTGLAGVYEQYF. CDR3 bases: TGTGCCAGCAGCCTAAATACGGGACTAGCGGGAGTCTACGAGCAGTACTTC.